Listed below are T cell receptor beta chains from one sample, sequenced in a study of post-analysis software for immune sequencing data. Each CDR3 protein is one row after TCRdb ran MiXCR on the PCR reads. The sample comprises 800,000 to 950,000 distinct CDR3 sequences, around 50% of which are singletons, and approximately 4.3% rests with the top ten. Source material: blood. These receptors were obtained from a girl under 18 with multiple sclerosis. Both conserved end residues are part of each CDR3. D genes are given only for firm matches. The size of a clone is reported for some rows only, either as once, few or many, or as a class for expanded clones.

NA,15,TRBV3-1,TRBJ2-5,NA,CASSQDQGRWETQYF,TGTGCCAGCAGCCAAGATCAGGGGAGGTGGGAGACCCAGTACTTC
NA,18,TRBV7-9,TRBJ2-5,NA,CASSSPKLGHFTYNEQYF,TGTGCCAGCAGCTCACCGAAATTAGGCCATTTTACCTACAATGAGCAGTACTTC
NA,15,TRBV9,TRBJ2-7,NA,CASSEKQGYSYEQYF,TGTGCCAGCAGCGAGAAACAGGGCTACTCCTACGAGCAGTACTTC
NA,15,TRBV5-1,TRBJ1-1,NA,CASSLETEMNTEAFF,TGCGCCAGCAGCTTGGAAACAGAAATGAACACTGAAGCTTTCTTT
NA,16,TRBV7-2,TRBJ2-1,NA,CASSPSRALMGNEQFF,TGTGCCAGCAGCCCAAGTCGGGCTCTGATGGGAAATGAGCAGTTCTTC
NA,12,TRBV29-1,TRBJ2-5,NA,CSHQEGTVTQYF,TGCAGCCACCAGGAGGGAACGGTGACCCAGTACTTC
once,12,TRBV9,TRBJ2-5,NA,CACSAQPGTQYF,TGTGCCTGCAGCGCCCAACCCGGGACCCAGTACTTC
NA,15,TRBV5-1,TRBJ2-1,TRBD2,CASREAGGPRNEQFF,TGCGCCAGCAGAGAGGCGGGAGGGCCAAGGAATGAGCAGTTCTTC
NA,14,TRBV4-1,TRBJ2-2,NA,CASSQDTPNGELFF,TGCGCCAGCAGCCAAGATACGCCGAACGGGGAGCTGTTTTTT
few,15,TRBV12-3/TRBV12-4,TRBJ1-2,NA,CASTPRAATNYGYTF,TGTGCCAGCACCCCCAGGGCAGCGACTAACTATGGCTACACCTTC
few,13,TRBV6-5,TRBJ2-7,TRBD1,CASSHSEQGEQYF,TGTGCCAGCAGTCACTCCGAACAGGGGGAGCAGTACTTC
NA,15,TRBV3-1,TRBJ2-7,TRBD2,CASSQGTAGGYEQYF,TGTGCCAGCAGCCAAGGAACAGCGGGGGGCTACGAGCAGTACTTC
NA,13,TRBV11-2,TRBJ2-7,TRBD1,CASSPPTGTEQYF,TGTGCCAGCAGCCCCCCGACAGGGACCGAGCAGTACTTC
NA,16,TRBV13,TRBJ2-5,TRBD1,CASSKLPGGLQETQYF,TGTGCCAGCAGCAAACTCCCAGGGGGTTTACAAGAGACCCAGTACTTC
few,13,TRBV10-3,TRBJ2-5,TRBD2,CATAGGLLETQYF,TGTGCCACGGCGGGAGGTCTTTTAGAGACCCAGTACTTC
NA,13,TRBV20-1,TRBJ2-7,NA,CRASKADSYEQYF,TGCAGAGCGAGTAAGGCTGACTCCTACGAGCAGTACTTC
NA,16,TRBV3-1,TRBJ2-5,NA,CASSQEPGRYQETQYF,TGTGCCAGCAGCCAAGAACCAGGACGGTACCAAGAGACCCAGTACTTC
NA,13,TRBV6-5,TRBJ2-3,NA,CASSYRPPDTQYF,TGTGCCAGCAGTTACAGGCCTCCGGATACGCAGTATTTT
NA,15,TRBV10-3,TRBJ2-7,TRBD2,CAISALGLAGDEQYF,TGTGCCATCAGTGCACTGGGACTAGCGGGAGACGAGCAGTACTTC
NA,14,TRBV16,TRBJ2-7,NA,CASAGVPPSYEQYF,TGTGCCAGCGCAGGGGTCCCACCCTCCTACGAGCAGTACTTC
NA,14,TRBV5-1,TRBJ1-1,NA,CASSPPTVNTEAFF,TGCGCCAGCAGCCCCCCGACAGTGAACACTGAAGCTTTCTTT
NA,13,TRBV5-1,TRBJ1-2,TRBD1,CASSLVPRQGSTF,TGCGCCAGCAGCTTGGTGCCCAGACAGGGGTCCACCTTC
NA,15,TRBV4-1,TRBJ2-2,NA,CASSQEQGGTGELFF,TGCGCCAGCAGCCAAGAACAGGGTGGGACCGGGGAGCTGTTTTTT
few,17,TRBV6-6,TRBJ2-5,TRBD2,CASSYSPGLADQETQYF,TGTGCCAGCAGTTACTCTCCGGGACTAGCGGACCAAGAGACCCAGTACTTC
many,15,TRBV7-9,TRBJ1-2,TRBD1,CASSPGTGTLYGYTF,TGTGCCAGCAGCCCGGGGACAGGGACGCTCTATGGCTACACCTTC
NA,13,TRBV12-3/TRBV12-4,TRBJ2-3,NA,CASSPGAPDTQYF,TGTGCCAGCAGTCCCGGAGCGCCAGATACGCAGTATTTT
NA,14,TRBV9,TRBJ2-1,NA,CASSVAATPSEQFF,TGTGCCAGCAGCGTAGCGGCTACCCCGAGTGAGCAGTTCTTC
NA,15,TRBV29-1,TRBJ2-1,NA,CSVEEAGKAYNEQFF,TGCAGCGTTGAAGAAGCAGGGAAAGCCTACAATGAGCAGTTCTTC
NA,16,TRBV3-1,TRBJ2-6,NA,CASSQAGSSGANVLTF,TGTGCCAGCAGCCAAGCAGGAAGCTCTGGGGCCAACGTCCTGACTTTC
NA,17,TRBV7-8,TRBJ2-1,TRBD2,CASSLGGGSLSYNEQFF,TGTGCCAGCAGCTTAGGGGGCGGGAGCTTATCCTACAATGAGCAGTTCTTC
few,14,TRBV29-1,TRBJ2-7,NA,CSVEEGQEFYEQYF,TGCAGCGTTGAAGAAGGGCAGGAGTTTTACGAGCAGTACTTC
NA,12,TRBV12-3/TRBV12-4,TRBJ2-4,TRBD2,CASSFGGNIQYF,TGTGCCAGCAGTTTCGGGGGGAACATTCAGTACTTC
NA,14,TRBV5-1,TRBJ2-7,TRBD2,CASSLTSATYEQYF,TGCGCCAGCAGCTTAACTAGCGCAACCTACGAGCAGTACTTC
NA,16,TRBV5-1,TRBJ2-1,TRBD2,CASSLDRAGVYNEQFF,TGCGCCAGCAGCTTGGACCGGGCGGGAGTCTACAATGAGCAGTTCTTC
NA,12,TRBV10-3,TRBJ2-7,NA,CAISDGVYEQYF,TGTGCCATCAGTGATGGTGTCTACGAGCAGTACTTC
NA,15,TRBV9,TRBJ1-5,NA,CASSGTGGSNQPQHF,TGTGCCAGCAGCGGGACGGGGGGTAGCAATCAGCCCCAGCATTTT
few,15,TRBV4-1,TRBJ2-5,TRBD2,CASSPVAGGAETQYF,TGCGCCAGCAGCCCCGTAGCGGGAGGAGCAGAGACCCAGTACTTC
NA,18,TRBV25-1,TRBJ2-7,TRBD1,CASSDGPGQGRETYEQYF,TGTGCCAGCAGTGACGGACCGGGACAGGGAAGAGAAACCTACGAGCAGTACTTC
NA,13,TRBV5-1,TRBJ2-1,NA,CASSLVVTDEQFF,TGCGCCAGCAGCTTGGTCGTAACCGATGAGCAGTTCTTC
NA,18,TRBV27,TRBJ2-1,TRBD2,CASSLRLAGSPRENEQFF,TGTGCCAGCAGTTTACGCCTAGCGGGGTCGCCCCGGGAAAATGAGCAGTTCTTC
NA,14,TRBV27,TRBJ2-7,TRBD2,CASSPAGVRYEQYF,TGTGCCAGCAGTCCGGCGGGGGTGCGTTACGAGCAGTACTTC
NA,20,TRBV7-6,TRBJ2-1,TRBD2,CASSLAGTSGRSTYYNEQFF,TGTGCCAGCAGCTTAGCCGGGACTAGCGGGAGATCGACCTACTACAATGAGCAGTTCTTC
NA,15,TRBV12-3/TRBV12-4,TRBJ2-1,NA,CAGSLPAVNYNEQFF,TGTGCCGGCAGTTTGCCAGCGGTAAACTACAATGAGCAGTTCTTC
NA,11,TRBV29-1,TRBJ2-7,NA,CSAAFSYEQYF,TGCAGCGCTGCCTTCTCCTACGAGCAGTACTTC
NA,12,TRBV29-1,TRBJ1-2,NA,CSVEVARYGYTF,TGCAGCGTTGAGGTGGCCAGATATGGCTACACCTTC
once,14,TRBV10-3,TRBJ2-5,TRBD1,CATQLGTAEETQYF,TGTGCCACCCAGCTGGGGACAGCTGAAGAGACCCAGTACTTC
NA,15,TRBV12-3/TRBV12-4,TRBJ2-4,NA,CASSLAWVEGNIQYF,TGTGCCAGCAGTTTAGCTTGGGTGGAAGGTAACATTCAGTACTTC
once,14,TRBV18,TRBJ1-2,NA,CASSPMDRVYGYTF,TGTGCCAGCTCACCGATGGACCGAGTCTATGGCTACACCTTC